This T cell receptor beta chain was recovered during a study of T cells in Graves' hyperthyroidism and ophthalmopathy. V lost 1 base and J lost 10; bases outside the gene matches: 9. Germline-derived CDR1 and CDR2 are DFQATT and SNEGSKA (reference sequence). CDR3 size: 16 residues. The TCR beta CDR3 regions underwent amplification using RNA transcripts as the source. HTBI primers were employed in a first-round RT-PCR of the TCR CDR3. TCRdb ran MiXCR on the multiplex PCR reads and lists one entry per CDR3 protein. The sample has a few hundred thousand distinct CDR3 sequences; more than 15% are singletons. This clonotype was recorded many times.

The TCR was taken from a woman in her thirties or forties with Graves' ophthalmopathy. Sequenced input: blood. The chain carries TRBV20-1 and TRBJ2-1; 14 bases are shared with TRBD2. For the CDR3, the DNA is TGCAGTGCTAGAGTTGGGGGACTAGCGGGAGTCAAGGAGCAGTTCTTC. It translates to CSARVGGLAGVKEQFF.